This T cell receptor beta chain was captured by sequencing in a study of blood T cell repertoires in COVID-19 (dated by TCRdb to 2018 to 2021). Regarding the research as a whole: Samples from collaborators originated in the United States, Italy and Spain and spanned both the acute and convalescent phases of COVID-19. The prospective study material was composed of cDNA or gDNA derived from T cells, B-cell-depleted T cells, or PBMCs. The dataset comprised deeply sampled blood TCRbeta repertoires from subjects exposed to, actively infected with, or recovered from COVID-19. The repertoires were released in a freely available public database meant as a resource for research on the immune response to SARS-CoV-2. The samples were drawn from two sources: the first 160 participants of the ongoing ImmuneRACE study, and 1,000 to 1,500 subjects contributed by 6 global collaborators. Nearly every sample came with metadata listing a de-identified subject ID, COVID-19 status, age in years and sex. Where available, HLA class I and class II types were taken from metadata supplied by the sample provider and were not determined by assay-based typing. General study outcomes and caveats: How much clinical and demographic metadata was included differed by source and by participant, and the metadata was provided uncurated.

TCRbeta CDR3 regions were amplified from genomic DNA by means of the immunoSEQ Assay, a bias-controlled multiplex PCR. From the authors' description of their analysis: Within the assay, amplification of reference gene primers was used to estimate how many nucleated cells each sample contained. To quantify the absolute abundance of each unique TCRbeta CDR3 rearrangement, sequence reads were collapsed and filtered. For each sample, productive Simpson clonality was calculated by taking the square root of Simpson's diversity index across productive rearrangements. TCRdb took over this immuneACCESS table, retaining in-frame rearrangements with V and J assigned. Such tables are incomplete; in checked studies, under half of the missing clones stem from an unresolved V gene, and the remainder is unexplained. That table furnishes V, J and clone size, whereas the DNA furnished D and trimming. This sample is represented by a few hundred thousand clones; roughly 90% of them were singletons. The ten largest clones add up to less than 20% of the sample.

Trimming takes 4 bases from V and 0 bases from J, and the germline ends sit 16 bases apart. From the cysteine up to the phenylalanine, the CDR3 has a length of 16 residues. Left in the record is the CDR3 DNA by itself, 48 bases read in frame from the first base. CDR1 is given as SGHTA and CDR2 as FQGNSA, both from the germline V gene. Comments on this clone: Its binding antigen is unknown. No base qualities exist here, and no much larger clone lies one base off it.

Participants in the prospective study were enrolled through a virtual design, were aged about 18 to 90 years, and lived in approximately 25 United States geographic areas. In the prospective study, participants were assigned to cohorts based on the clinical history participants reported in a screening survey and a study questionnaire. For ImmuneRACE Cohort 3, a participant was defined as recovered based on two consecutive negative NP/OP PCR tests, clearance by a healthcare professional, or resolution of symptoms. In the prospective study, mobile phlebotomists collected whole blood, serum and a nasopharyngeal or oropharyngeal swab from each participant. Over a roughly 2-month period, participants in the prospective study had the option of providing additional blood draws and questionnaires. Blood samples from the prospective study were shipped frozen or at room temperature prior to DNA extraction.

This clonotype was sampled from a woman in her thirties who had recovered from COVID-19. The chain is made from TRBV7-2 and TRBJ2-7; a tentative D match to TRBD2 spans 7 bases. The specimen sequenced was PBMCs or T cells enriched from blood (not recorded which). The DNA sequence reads TGTGCCAGCAGCTCCTATGGGGGGGCAAGCTCCTACGAGCAGTACTTC. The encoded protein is CASSSYGGASSYEQYF.